This record concerns one TCR beta chain sequence. Some clones are missing from TCRdb's copy, which holds only in-frame ones; the method was immunoSEQ multiplex PCR. The table lists around 92,000 clones, roughly 92% of them singletons. The CDR3 loop spans 17 amino acids. V lost 4 bases, J lost 5 bases, and 11 bases stayed unmatched. The germline V gene has CDR1 SGHTA and CDR2 FQGNSA. This entry belongs to a study of T cell changes during pregnancy in multiple sclerosis. J is TRBJ2-2 and V is TRBV7-2; 9 nucleotides align to TRBD2. The sequences come from peripheral blood, collected after pregnancy. This sequence was found in a female donor with multiple sclerosis, enrolled in a pregnancy study. CDR3 sequence: CASSSKGGRAPTGELFF. CDR3 bases: TGTGCCAGCAGCTCGAAAGGCGGGAGGGCCCCAACCGGGGAGCTGTTTTTT.